This T cell receptor (beta chain) appears in the sequencing data of a study of blood T cells in healthy people across ages. The authors ran a second PCR of about 7 to 11 cycles using a sample-barcoded 5' primer and a J-beta primer mix. Using its own MiXCR run on the 5' RACE reads, TCRdb lists one record per CDR3 protein. The data hold around 900,000 distinct CDR3 sequences, with just over 50% observed a single time. J lost 4 bases, V lost 5 bases, and 5 bases had no gene match. The CDR3 is 15 residues long. The V gene's germline CDR1 is ENHRY and CDR2 SYGVKD. Only a few counts were recorded for this clonotype.

The chain employs TRBV10-3 and TRBJ2-1, with TRBD2 matching 10 bases. The sequencing sample was made of blood. The receptor was isolated from a woman aged 55-75 years in good health. CDR3: CAISSSGSTYNEQFF. DNA for the CDR3: TGTGCCATCAGTTCTAGCGGGAGTACGTACAATGAGCAGTTCTTC.